The T cell receptor beta chain described here comes from a study of monozygotic twins with inflammatory bowel disease. TCRdb re-analyzed the 5' RACE reads; it lists each CDR3 protein once, without DNA. This sample contains around 400,000 distinct CDR3 sequences. The sequenced sample consisted of blood. The clonotype was recovered from a human donor with ulcerative colitis or Crohn's disease, or a healthy co-twin of an affected twin (not recorded which).

CDR3 loop: CASSRRTSGRRGFQETQYF. V gene TRBV27 combines with J gene TRBJ2-5; the D call of TRBD2 rests on TCRdb alone, since no DNA is present to check it. The CDR3 is made up of 19 amino acids. Germline CDR1 is MNHEY and CDR2 is SMNVEV (reference sequence).